These 8 T cell receptor beta chains came from one sample sequenced in a study of blood T cell repertoires in COVID-19. The table came from immunoSEQ multiplex PCR; TCRdb's copy has only in-frame clones and leaves some out. Of 360,000 or so clones in the sample, around 83% were seen once. The sequenced sample consisted of PBMCs or T cells enriched from blood (not recorded which). Receptors were obtained from a woman between 45 and 65 years old who had recovered from COVID-19.

J is TRBJ1-6 and V is TRBV5-1; D gene ambiguous. The ends were cut back, 6 bases at V and 7 bases at J, with 8 bases in the middle. The CDR3 contains 12 residues. The germline gives CDR1 SGHRS, CDR2 YFSETQ. CDR3 amino acids: CASKVGNSPLHF. The CDR3 nucleotides read TGCGCCAGCAAGGTGGGCAATTCACCCCTCCACTTT.

A few counts support this clone. CDR3 DNA: TGCGCCAGCAGCTCCAACGGACAGGGGAACACCGGGGAGCTGTTTTTT. Encoded protein: CASSSNGQGNTGELFF. V usage is TRBV5-1 and J usage is TRBJ2-2; TRBD1 agrees at 8 bases. Germline-derived CDR1 and CDR2 are SGHRS and YFSETQ. The CDR3 spans 16 residues. V shed 3 bases and J 1 base; nucleotides not matched to a gene: 5.

The chain carries TRBV19 and TRBJ2-1; TRBD2 agrees at 8 bases. Looked up from germline, CDR1 is LNHDA and CDR2 is SQIVND (reference sequence). The CDR3 is 15 residues long. V lost 1 base to trimming and J lost 7 bases; unmatched junction nucleotides: 6. The CDR3 coding sequence is TGTGCCAGTAGTATAGCGGGGGGGCTGTGGAATGAGCAGTTCTTC. Its translation is CASSIAGGLWNEQFF.

The chain has TRBV11-1 and TRBJ2-4; tentatively, D is TRBD2 (6 bases). Germline V gives CDR1 SGHAT, CDR2 FQDESV (reference sequence). The CDR3 is 15 amino acids. V was shortened by 2 bases and J by 4 bases, with 12 bases between the two germline ends. This CDR3 is CASSLRAGRKNIQYF. CDR3 DNA: TGTGCCAGCAGCTTACGGGCAGGGAGGAAAAACATTCAGTACTTC.

V gene TRBV6-2 or TRBV6-3 combines with J gene TRBJ1-5; 10 bases fit TRBD1. V lost 4 bases to trimming and J lost 4 bases; unmatched junction nucleotides: 7. Germline CDR1 reads MNHEY; CDR2 reads SVGEGT. This CDR3 has 16 residues. CDR3 amino acids: CASSSRDRGFNQPQHF. The CDR3 DNA follows: TGTGCCAGCAGTTCCCGGGACAGGGGATTTAATCAGCCCCAGCATTTT.

The chain has TRBV18 and TRBJ1-1; D unresolved. Trimming removed 10 bases from V and 4 bases from J, with 25 bases in between. Germline V gene sequence: CDR1 KGHSH, CDR2 LQKENI. The CDR3 totals 16 residues. The CDR3, as DNA: TGTGCCACACTCACTCAGACGGGAACGGCGGGCACTGAAGCTTTCTTT. This gives the protein CATLTQTGTAGTEAFF.

The chain uses TRBV7-2 and TRBJ2-5, with TRBD2 matching over 8 bases. Germline loops: CDR1 SGHTA, CDR2 FQGNSA. The CDR3 runs 15 residues. Germline trimming cut 4 bases from V and 5 bases from J; bases unmatched to any gene: 9. CDR3 protein: CASSSSGGPQETQYF. As DNA, the CDR3 is TGTGCCAGCAGCTCCTCGGGGGGGCCGCAGGAGACCCAGTACTTC.

The genes are TRBV24-1 and TRBJ1-1, with D perhaps matching TRBD1 (6 bases). Trimming took off 4 bases at V and 1 base at J, with 27 bases between the two ends. The CDR3 totals 20 residues. Germline V gene sequence: CDR1 KGHDR, CDR2 SFDVKD. The CDR3 nucleotides are TGTGCCACCAGTGACTACCGGGACAAGGCCGCCGGGGGGGGGAACACTGAAGCTTTCTTT. Translating it yields CATSDYRDKAAGGGNTEAFF.